The 9 T cell receptor beta chains reported below all come from one sample, sequenced in a study of vaccination effects on CD4 cells after COVID-19. After expansion with viral peptide pools in the ViraFEST assay, antigen-specific CD4+ T cells were sequenced. Once cultured for 9 to 11 days, the cells underwent separation to obtain CD4+ T cells. Nucleocapsid antibody tests were negative, and the vaccine recipients had no prior SARS-CoV-2 infection. Sequencing used immunoSEQ multiplex PCR; TCRdb keeps in-frame clones, though not all of them. The data contain about 41,000 clones, around 77% of them singletons. These TCRs' antigens remain unknown. The sample here was CD4+ T cells from PBMCs cultured with HCoV-NL63 spike peptides, taken before COVID-19 vaccination. The receptors were sampled from a human donor who received a COVID-19 vaccine.

This clone appeared a single time. This chain connects TRBV5-1 to TRBJ2-3; 8 bases agree with TRBD1. The CDR3 contains 17 residues. The trim removed 3 bases at V and 2 bases at J, leaving 11 bases unmatched. CDR1 is SGHRS and CDR2 is YFSETQ in the germline V gene. CDR3: CASSSHSGTGNTDTQYF. In DNA, the CDR3 is TGCGCCAGCAGCTCACACTCCGGGACAGGCAACACAGATACGCAGTATTTT.

The chain is built from TRBV5-1 and TRBJ2-3; no reliable D call. The germline V and J ends were trimmed by 0 bases and 6 bases, with 2 bases remaining between them. Germline values: CDR1 SGHRS, CDR2 YFSETQ. The CDR3 length is 11 residues. The CDR3 region is CASSLGDTQYF. The CDR3 nucleotides are TGCGCCAGCAGCTTGGGGGATACGCAGTATTTT.

The chain couples TRBV28 to TRBJ2-7; possible D gene TRBD2, 5 bases. V lost 7 bases to trimming and J lost 7 bases, with 26 bases between them. Germline CDR1 is MDHEN and CDR2 is SYDVKM. The CDR3 totals 16 residues. This chain's CDR3 is CASIEGDIAPSREQYV. CDR3 nucleotides: TGTGCCAGCATCGAGGGTGATATAGCCCCGTCTAGGGAGCAGTACGTC.

V usage is TRBV5-1 and J usage is TRBJ1-1; D is possibly TRBD1 (6 bases). The germline V gene encodes CDR1 SGHRS and CDR2 YFSETQ. The V end was cut by 5 bases, the J end by 7 bases, with 18 bases between. The CDR3 loop spans 14 amino acids. The DNA of the CDR3 is TGCGCCAGCAGGACGTTAGGGGGACTTGGTGAAGCTTTCTTT. Its translation: CASRTLGGLGEAFF. Supplemented by reference TRBV5-1 and TRBJ1-1, the full variable domain reads KAGVTQTPRYLIKTRGQQVTLSCSPISGHRSVSWYQQTPGQGLQFLFEYFSETQRNKGNFPGRFSGRQFSNSRSEMNVSTLELGDSALYLCASRTLGGLGEAFFGQGTRLTVV.

The rearrangement uses TRBV6-5 and TRBJ2-3; D is possibly TRBD1 (6 bases). The CDR3 consists of 15 residues. The V end was cut by 1 base, the J end by 1 base, with 9 bases between. The germline V gene encodes CDR1 MNHEY and CDR2 SVGAGI. The CDR3 reads CASSYYYRGTDTQYF. Here the CDR3 DNA reads TGTGCCAGCAGTTACTATTACAGGGGCACAGATACGCAGTATTTT.

J is TRBJ2-1 and V is TRBV30; TRBD2 aligns across 9 bases. J was trimmed by 6 bases and V by 4 bases; bases with no gene match: 7. This CDR3 spans 14 amino acids. Germline CDR1 and CDR2: GTSNPN and SVGIG (reference sequence). The CDR3 is CAWNPGLAPNEQFF. CDR3 coding DNA: TGTGCCTGGAACCCGGGACTAGCACCCAATGAGCAGTTCTTC.

The CDR3 DNA reads TGTGCCAGCAGCCAAGTATGGTTACAGGGAATCAATGAGCAGTTCTTC. As protein: CASSQVWLQGINEQFF. The genes are TRBV14 and TRBJ2-1; weak D call: TRBD1 (6 bases). The CDR3 contains 16 residues. From germline, CDR1 is SGHDN and CDR2 FVKESK. V was trimmed by 1 base and J by 6 bases, leaving 16 bases between them. Full variable domain (rest looked up from reference TRBV14 and TRBJ2-1): EAGVTQFPSHSVIEKGQTVTLRCDPISGHDNLYWYRRVMGKEIKFLLHFVKESKQDESGMPNNRFLAERTGGTYSTLKVQPAELEDSGVYFCASSQVWLQGINEQFFGPGTRLTVL.

This chain uses TRBV6-1 with TRBJ2-3; D gene ambiguous. V was trimmed by 2 bases and J by 4 bases, leaving 7 bases between them. From germline, CDR1 is MNHNS and CDR2 SASEGT. This CDR3 region has 13 residues. CDR3 in amino acids: CASSESRADTQYF. CDR3 DNA sequence: TGTGCCAGCAGTGAATCTCGGGCAGATACGCAGTATTTT.

The chain combines TRBV12-3 or TRBV12-4 with TRBJ1-5; TRBD1 matches at 11 bases. V lost 6 bases and J lost 7; bases outside the gene matches: 2. The CDR3 contains 13 residues. The CDR3 DNA follows: TGTGCCAGCAGGGGACAGGGGGAACAGCCCCAGCATTTT. Protein: CASRGQGEQPQHF.